Listed below are T cell receptor beta chains from one sample, sequenced in a study of graft-versus-host responses after intestinal transplantation. Their antigens remain unidentified. The protocol was immunoSEQ multiplex PCR, while the TCRdb copy is restricted to in-frame clones and leaves out a portion. The sample has roughly 38,000 clones; over 90% are singletons. The specimen was unstimulated CD8+ T cells sorted from spleen or lymph node cells, collected before transplant. All receptors derive from a human donor who was the organ donor for an intestinal transplant. Each CDR3 is given with its conserved first and last residue. Clone sizes are given selectively: once, few, many, or a class where the clone is expanded.

V: TRBV19; length: 13; J: TRBJ2-7; size: NA; CDR3: CASSMAPTYEQYF
V: TRBV7-2; length: 15; J: TRBJ2-7; size: NA; CDR3: CASSFWDRAWDEQYF
V: TRBV6-5; length: 11; J: TRBJ2-7; size: NA; CDR3: CASSDGFEQYF
V: TRBV6-4; length: 15; J: TRBJ1-5; size: NA; CDR3: CASSDGFGVNQPQHF
V: TRBV27; length: 14; J: TRBJ2-2; size: NA; CDR3: CASSWRGRTGELFF
V: TRBV9; length: 16; J: TRBJ2-3; size: once; CDR3: CASSVSGTSSTDTQYF
V: TRBV4-1; length: 17; J: TRBJ2-3; size: once; CDR3: CASSQAASGRGGDTQYF
V: TRBV7-8; length: 15; J: TRBJ2-7; size: NA; CDR3: CASSGQLVSYYEQYF
V: TRBV28; length: 19; J: TRBJ1-3; size: NA; CDR3: CASSESTQQGELDGNTIYF
V: TRBV28; length: 14; J: TRBJ2-7; size: NA; CDR3: CASRWTGDFYEQYF
V: TRBV2; length: 14; J: TRBJ1-1; size: NA; CDR3: CASSEDTGGTEAFF
V: TRBV7-8; length: 15; J: TRBJ2-3; size: NA; CDR3: CASRIASGDTDTQYF
V: TRBV28; length: 15; J: TRBJ1-2; size: NA; CDR3: CASSLRVRGVYGYTF
V: TRBV14; length: 14; J: TRBJ2-3; size: NA; CDR3: CASSQETGPDTQYF
V: TRBV19; length: 17; J: TRBJ2-2; size: NA; CDR3: CASSIDPRIRNTGELFF
V: TRBV30; length: 16; J: TRBJ2-2; size: NA; CDR3: CAWSVVVGRNTGELFF
V: TRBV4-3; length: 15; J: TRBJ1-4; size: few; CDR3: CASSQDRGRTEKLFF
V: TRBV4-3; length: 15; J: TRBJ1-6; size: once; CDR3: CASSQEERDNSPLHF
V: TRBV6-1; length: 12; J: TRBJ1-4; size: NA; CDR3: CASSDQGEKLFF
V: TRBV5-4; length: 11; J: TRBJ2-2; size: NA; CDR3: CASSWGGELFF
V: TRBV7-9; length: 19; J: TRBJ2-5; size: NA; CDR3: CASSLKEGFGTGVQETQYF
V: TRBV19; length: 13; J: TRBJ2-1; size: NA; CDR3: CASSMALSDEQFF
V: TRBV7-9; length: 16; J: TRBJ1-5; size: NA; CDR3: CASSLVGTGPYQPQHF
V: TRBV14; length: 16; J: TRBJ2-3; size: NA; CDR3: CASSHLVVPYTDTQYF
V: TRBV27; length: 14; J: TRBJ1-5; size: NA; CDR3: CASSSLGGDQPQHF